There are many counts of the clone carrying this TCR beta chain. TCR beta libraries were built with iRepertoire HTBI primers and Arm-PCR of CDR3 regions. A single record per CDR3 protein comes from TCRdb applying MiXCR to the multiplex PCR reads. The data hold approximately 350,000 distinct CDR3 sequences, with 16% observed a single time. The data were taken from a study of regulatory T cells in long-lasting Graves disease. Sample time point: newly diagnosed GD, antithyroid drugs for less than 3 months. There was RNA extracted from PBMCs, and the TCR library was made from it. These data are also associated with another study on T cells in Graves' hyperthyroidism and ophthalmopathy.

The source material was peripheral blood mononuclear cells (PBMCs), sampled at new diagnosis, from a patient treated with antithyroid drugs. This clonotype was obtained from a woman aged 18-35 years with Graves disease.

The CDR3 here is CASRRTGDYEQYF. CDR3 nucleotides: TGTGCCAGCAGGCGGACGGGGGACTACGAGCAGTACTTC. The rearrangement joins TRBV2 to TRBJ2-7; D is perhaps TRBD2 (6 bases). Trimming left V 6 bases short and J 3 bases short, with 12 bases between. The CDR3 totals 13 residues. Germline V gene sequence: CDR1 SNHLY, CDR2 FYNNEI.